The sequence of this T cell receptor beta chain was determined in a study of regulatory T cells in long-lasting Graves disease. CDR1 is SQVTM and CDR2 is ANQGSEA in the germline V gene. This CDR3 has 12 amino acids. With 4 bases removed from V and 0 bases from J, the gap between germline ends came to 5 bases. Time point denoted: newly diagnosed GD, antithyroid drugs for less than 3 months. RNA from PBMCs was the source of the TCR library. This clonotype was counted many times. Both iRepertoire HTBI primers and Arm-PCR of CDR3 regions were used to build the TCR beta libraries. TCRdb re-called the multiplex PCR reads with MiXCR, one entry per CDR3 protein. The top ten clones hold roughly 8.9% of a sample with over 450,000 distinct CDR3 sequences, 12% of them seen once. These same data were also listed under a study on T cells in Graves' hyperthyroidism and ophthalmopathy. According to that study: Newly diagnosed patients aged 18 to 65 had hyperthyroidism of under 2 months' duration. The TCR CDR3 was amplified in a first-round RT-PCR using the HTBI primer set. Onset of ophthalmopathy came a median roughly 6.4 months after the model predicted it.

The source of this sequence is a woman under 40 with Graves disease. The input for sequencing was peripheral blood mononuclear cells (PBMCs), taken at new diagnosis, from a patient treated with antithyroid drugs. This chain connects TRBV29-1 to TRBJ2-3, with D hard to call. The CDR3 coding sequence is TGCAGCGTTGCCGGTAGCACAGATACGCAGTATTTT. Translating gives CSVAGSTDTQYF.